The 25 T cell receptor beta chains presented below share a single source sample, sequenced in a study of cytomegalovirus exposure and HLA in healthy donors. Profiling relied on immunoSEQ multiplex PCR, and the TCRdb table lists in-frame clones only, not all of them. Counted here are approximately 160,000 clones, around four fifths occurring once; the ten biggest clones make up approximately 2.3%. Sequencing was performed on PBMCs. These receptors came from a man aged 25-40 years in good health and CMV-seropositive.

The chain uses TRBV7-2 and TRBJ2-3, with D possibly being TRBD2 (5 bases). The CDR3 is 11 residues long. Germline V gene lookup returns CDR1 SGHTA and CDR2 FQGNSA. V was cut by 5 bases and J by 14 bases, with 14 bases left in between. The CDR3 DNA follows: TGTGCCAGCAGCCTCCGGGAACTTCCGTATTTT. Translated, it gives CASSLRELPYF. Full variable domain (rest looked up from reference TRBV7-2 and TRBJ2-3): GAGVSQSPSNKVTEKGKDVELRCDPISGHTALYWYRQSLGQGLEFLIYFQGNSAPDKSGLPSDRFSAERTGGSVSTLTIQRTQQEDSAVYLCASSLRELPYFGPGTRLTVL.

This chain joins TRBV11-2 and TRBJ1-2; possible D gene TRBD1, 5 bases. V was pared by 1 base and J by 7 bases, with 16 bases between. Germline V gene sequence: CDR1 SGHAT, CDR2 FQNNGV. CDR3 length: 15 residues. The CDR3 nucleotides read TGTGCCAGCAGCTTAGTCGTCAGACAGTCCCTTGGCTACACCTTC. This sequence encodes CASSLVVRQSLGYTF.

The rearrangement uses TRBV7-9 and TRBJ2-7, with 7 bases that match TRBD1. Germline assignment: CDR1 SEHNR and CDR2 FQNEAQ (reference sequence). Losses at the gene ends were 5 bases for V and 0 bases for J; bases not matched to a gene: 7. The CDR3 spans 15 residues. CDR3: CASSAPGQSSYEQYF. The DNA of the CDR3 is TGTGCCAGCAGCGCCCCGGGACAGAGCTCCTACGAGCAGTACTTC.

The J gene is TRBJ2-5, the V gene TRBV10-3; no clear D gene. V dropped 7 bases and J dropped 1 base, with 10 bases sitting between them. Per germline, CDR1 ENHRY and CDR2 SYGVKD. The CDR3 is 13 residues long. The chain's CDR3 is CAIMEGAQETQYF. CDR3 DNA sequence: TGTGCCATCATGGAAGGAGCCCAAGAGACCCAGTACTTC.

The chain uses TRBV15 and TRBJ2-3; TRBD1 agrees at 9 bases. V was pared by 2 bases and J by 4 bases, with 4 bases of the junction left unmatched. This CDR3 has 15 amino acids. CDR1 and CDR2 (germline): LNHNV, YYDKDF (reference sequence). CDR3 sequence (DNA): TGTGCCACCAGCAGAACAGGGGGCGAAGCAGATACGCAGTATTTT. Translating gives CATSRTGGEADTQYF.

The chain links TRBV7-9 to TRBJ1-2; D not certain. CDR3 length equals 13 residues. Germline CDR1 and CDR2: SEHNR and FQNEAQ (reference sequence). The V and J ends lost 1 base and 4 bases respectively, with 7 bases between them. DNA for the CDR3: TGTGCCAGCAGCTTAGTTACAGTCTATGGCTACACCTTC. It yields the protein CASSLVTVYGYTF.

This rearrangement joins TRBV7-8 to TRBJ2-3; D possibly corresponds to TRBD2 (6 bases). Trimming stripped 5 bases from V and 1 base from J, with 19 bases between. The CDR3 has 17 amino acids. Germline assignment: CDR1 SGHVS and CDR2 FQNEAQ. The CDR3 sequence: CASSPRGIYTGTDTQYF. In DNA, the CDR3 is TGTGCCAGCAGCCCCCGGGGGATTTATACAGGCACAGATACGCAGTATTTT.

The genes are TRBV4-1 and TRBJ1-5; D is unclear. CDR1 and CDR2 from the germline V gene are MGHRA and YSYEKL. Trimming removed 3 bases at V and 0 bases at J, with 15 bases between. The CDR3 covers 17 residues. The CDR3 bases are TGCGCCAGCAGCCATTCTTTTACAGACAATAGCAATCAGCCCCAGCATTTT. It translates to CASSHSFTDNSNQPQHF.

The J gene is TRBJ2-1, the V gene TRBV5-1; TRBD2 matches 7 bases. CDR3 length: 16 residues. Germline CDR1 is SGHRS and CDR2 is YFSETQ. After removal of 0 bases from V and 4 bases from J, the junction contained 7 bases not matched to a gene. The CDR3 loop is CASSLGPSGAYNEQFF. DNA of the CDR3: TGCGCCAGCAGCTTGGGTCCGAGCGGGGCTTACAATGAGCAGTTCTTC.

V usage is TRBV29-1 and J usage is TRBJ2-5; 9 bases are a match to TRBD1. Germline values: CDR1 SQVTM, CDR2 ANQGSEA. The ends lost 0 bases at V and 4 bases at J; junction bases unmatched: 6. The CDR3 loop spans 15 amino acids. The CDR3 loop is CSVEDHGQGRETQYF. The CDR3 coding sequence is TGCAGCGTTGAAGATCACGGACAGGGGAGAGAGACCCAGTACTTC.

The chain couples TRBV4-1 to TRBJ2-3; TRBD2 matches at 11 bases. Looked up from germline, CDR1 is MGHRA and CDR2 is YSYEKL. The CDR3 length is 16 residues. V dropped 2 bases and J dropped 5; count of bases not matched to a gene: 6. The CDR3 sequence: CASSQPTSGDVDTQYF. CDR3 sequence (DNA): TGCGCCAGCAGCCAACCGACTAGCGGGGATGTAGATACGCAGTATTTT.

J is TRBJ1-2 and V is TRBV9, with D unclear. The CDR3 consists of 14 residues. Germline assignment: CDR1 SGDLS and CDR2 YYNGEE. Between the trimmed V and J ends, which lost 0 bases and 2 bases, there was a span of 8 bases. The CDR3 DNA follows: TGTGCCAGCAGCGTAGGGGCAGCCAACTATGGCTACACCTTC. As protein: CASSVGAANYGYTF.

The table lists this clone with a count of one. The rearrangement uses TRBV9 and TRBJ2-6; 10 bases are a match to TRBD1. The germline gives CDR1 SGDLS, CDR2 YYNGEE. The CDR3 contains 20 residues. Trimming took 0 bases from V and 0 from J; bases not matched to a gene: 9. CDR3 region: CASSVADGDRGFSGANVLTF. The CDR3 DNA sequence: TGTGCCAGCAGCGTAGCGGACGGGGACAGGGGATTCTCTGGGGCCAACGTCCTGACTTTC. Full variable domain (rest looked up from reference TRBV9 and TRBJ2-6): DSGVTQTPKHLITATGQRVTLRCSPRSGDLSVYWYQQSLDQGLQFLIQYYNGEERAKGNILERFSAQQFPDLHSELNLSSLELGDSALYFCASSVADGDRGFSGANVLTFGAGSRLTVL.

The chain couples TRBV27 to TRBJ1-2, with 10 positions matching TRBD1. CDR3 length: 17 amino acids. The V gene end was trimmed by 3 bases and the J gene end by 5 bases; junction bases not matched to a gene: 12. Germline CDR1 reads MNHEY; CDR2 reads SMNVEV (reference sequence). The CDR3 DNA is TGTGCCAGCAGTTTCAAACGAGGACAGGGGGTAGGGTATGGCTACACCTTC. Residues: CASSFKRGQGVGYGYTF.

The rearrangement joins TRBV18 to TRBJ2-7; D call uncertain. The germline V and J ends were trimmed by 2 bases and 1 base, with 15 bases remaining between them. The CDR3 extends over 16 amino acids. Germline V gene lookup returns CDR1 KGHSH and CDR2 LQKENI. The CDR3 here is CASSPSLGYQSYEQYF. The DNA for the CDR3 is TGTGCCAGCTCACCAAGCCTGGGCTACCAATCCTACGAGCAGTACTTC.

This sequence joins TRBV6-5 and TRBJ2-1, with TRBD1 as a possible D gene (6 bases). Germline CDR1 reads MNHEY; CDR2 reads SVGAGI. The V gene lost 7 bases and the J gene lost 4 bases, with 11 bases spanning the gap. CDR3 size: 13 residues. CDR3 in amino acids: CASKATGYNEQFF. As DNA, the CDR3 is TGTGCCAGCAAGGCGACAGGATACAATGAGCAGTTCTTC.

The rearrangement joins TRBV2 to TRBJ2-2; no definite D call. The CDR3 spans 11 residues. CDR1 and CDR2 from the germline V gene are SNHLY and FYNNEI. Deletions cut 5 bases from V and 6 bases from J, with 4 bases between. The CDR3 DNA reads TGTGCCAGCAGTTTAGCCGGGGAGCTGTTTTTT. Translating it yields CASSLAGELFF.

The chain uses TRBV6-5 and TRBJ1-2, with D possibly being TRBD1 (5 bases). Looked up from germline, CDR1 is MNHEY and CDR2 is SVGAGI. This CDR3 spans 12 amino acids. V lost 6 bases and J 8 bases, leaving 13 bases between the germline ends. The CDR3 protein is CASRSRVWGYTF. CDR3 coding DNA: TGTGCCAGCAGATCCAGGGTGTGGGGCTACACCTTC.

V gene TRBV18 combines with J gene TRBJ1-3, with D perhaps TRBD1 (5 bases). This CDR3 is built from 14 residues. Germline lookup yields CDR1 KGHSH and CDR2 LQKENI. The ends were cut back, 5 bases at V and 4 bases at J, with 12 bases in the middle. CDR3 sequence (DNA): TGTGCCAGCTCAACGTCGGGGGTAGGAAACACCATATATTTT. Translation: CASSTSGVGNTIYF. Combining the CDR3 with reference TRBV18 and TRBJ1-3 gives the whole variable domain NAGVMQNPRHLVRRRGQEARLRCSPMKGHSHVYWYRQLPEEGLKFMVYLQKENIIDESGMPKERFSAEFPKEGPSILRIQQVVRGDSAAYFCASSTSGVGNTIYFGEGSWLTVV.

This clone was seen only once. V gene TRBV5-1 combines with J gene TRBJ1-1; perhaps TRBD1 as D (6 bases). Between the trimmed V and J ends, which lost 4 bases and 2 bases, there was a span of 18 bases. The germline V gene encodes CDR1 SGHRS and CDR2 YFSETQ. The CDR3 has 16 residues. CDR3 sequence: CASSKDSPGLNTEAFF. The CDR3 bases are TGCGCCAGCAGCAAGGACAGTCCGGGCCTAAACACTGAAGCTTTCTTT.

This chain connects TRBV11-2 to TRBJ2-7, with TRBD1 matching 8 bases. V gave up 5 bases and J gave up 4 bases; unmatched junction bases: 16. Germline V gene data show CDR1 as SGHAT and CDR2 as FQNNGV. CDR3 size: 17 residues. The CDR3 loop is CASSDYLMDRARYEQYF. As DNA, the CDR3 is TGTGCCAGCAGCGATTACCTCATGGACAGGGCGCGGTACGAGCAGTACTTC.

The V gene is TRBV11-2, the J gene TRBJ1-2; the match to TRBD1 covers 7 bases. CDR1 and CDR2 (germline): SGHAT, FQNNGV. The CDR3 contains 14 residues. Losses at the gene ends were 5 bases for V and 0 bases for J; bases not matched to a gene: 3. Here the CDR3 DNA reads TGTGCCAGCAGCCACGGACAGGCTAACTATGGCTACACCTTC. As protein: CASSHGQANYGYTF.

This clone was recorded once. The rearrangement joins TRBV18 to TRBJ1-6; possibly TRBD1 for D (6 bases). The V gene's germline CDR1 is KGHSH and CDR2 LQKENI. The V gene lost 6 bases and the J gene lost 10 bases, with 16 bases spanning the gap. The CDR3 length is 14 residues. CDR3 nucleotide sequence: TGTGCCAGCTCGGACAGAGAAAGGTGGTCACCCCTCCACTTT. Protein sequence: CASSDRERWSPLHF. The full variable domain, in which reference TRBV18 and TRBJ1-6 provide the parts outside the CDR3, is NAGVMQNPRHLVRRRGQEARLRCSPMKGHSHVYWYRQLPEEGLKFMVYLQKENIIDESGMPKERFSAEFPKEGPSILRIQQVVRGDSAAYFCASSDRERWSPLHFGNGTRLTVT.

V usage is TRBV19 and J usage is TRBJ1-2, with 10 bases aligning to TRBD1. V dropped 7 bases and J dropped 2; count of bases not matched to a gene: 7. CDR1 is LNHDA, CDR2 SQIVND, per germline (reference sequence). The CDR3 is 15 amino acids. CDR3 nucleotides: TGTGCCAGTACCCTAGACAGGGGGCTCAACTATGGCTACACCTTC. Translating gives CASTLDRGLNYGYTF. Looking up the rest from reference TRBV19 and TRBJ1-2 gives the full variable domain: DGGITQSPKYLFRKEGQNVTLSCEQNLNHDAMYWYRQDPGQGLRLIYYSQIVNDFQKGDIAEGYSVSREKKESFPLTVTSAQKNPTAFYLCASTLDRGLNYGYTFGSGTRLTVV.

CDR3 sequence: CASSDRGLLGDTQYF. As DNA, the CDR3 is TGTGCCAGCAGTGACAGGGGGCTCCTTGGGGATACGCAGTATTTT. The chain has TRBV6-4 and TRBJ2-3, with 7 nucleotides matching TRBD1. The junction had 8 bases not matched to a gene; V was cut back by 2 bases and J by 6 bases. Germline CDR1 MRHNA, CDR2 SNTAGT. This CDR3 comprises 15 residues.